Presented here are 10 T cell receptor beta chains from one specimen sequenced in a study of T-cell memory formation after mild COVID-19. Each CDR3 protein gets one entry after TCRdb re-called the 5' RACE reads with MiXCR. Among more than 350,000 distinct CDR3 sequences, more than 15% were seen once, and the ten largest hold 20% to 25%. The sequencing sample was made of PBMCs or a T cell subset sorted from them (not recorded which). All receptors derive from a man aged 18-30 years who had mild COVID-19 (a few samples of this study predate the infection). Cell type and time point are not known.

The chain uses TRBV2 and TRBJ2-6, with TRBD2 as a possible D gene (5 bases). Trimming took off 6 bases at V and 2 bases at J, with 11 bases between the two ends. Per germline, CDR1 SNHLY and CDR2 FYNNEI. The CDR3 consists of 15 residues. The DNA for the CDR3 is TGTGCCAGCAGGATTCGGACTGCTGGGGCCAACGTCCTGACTTTC. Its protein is CASRIRTAGANVLTF.

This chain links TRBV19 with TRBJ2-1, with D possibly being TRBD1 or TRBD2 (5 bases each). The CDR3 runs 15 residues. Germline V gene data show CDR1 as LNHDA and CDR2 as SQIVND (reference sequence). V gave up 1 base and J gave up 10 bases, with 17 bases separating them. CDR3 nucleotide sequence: TGTGCCAGTAGTATAGTTAAACGGGACCCTGGGGAGCAGTTCTTC. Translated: CASSIVKRDPGEQFF.

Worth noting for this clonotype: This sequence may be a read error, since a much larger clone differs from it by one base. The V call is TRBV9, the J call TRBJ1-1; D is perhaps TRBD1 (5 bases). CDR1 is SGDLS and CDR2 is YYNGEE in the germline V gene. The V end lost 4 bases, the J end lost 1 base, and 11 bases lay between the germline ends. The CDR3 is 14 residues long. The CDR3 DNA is TGTGCCAGCAGCCCACAGGTGGCGAACACTGAAGCTTTCTTT. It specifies CASSPQVANTEAFF.

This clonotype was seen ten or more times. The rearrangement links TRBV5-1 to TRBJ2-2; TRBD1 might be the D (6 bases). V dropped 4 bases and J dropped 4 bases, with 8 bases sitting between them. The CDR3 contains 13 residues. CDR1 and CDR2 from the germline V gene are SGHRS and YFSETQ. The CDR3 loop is CASSVDSTGELFF. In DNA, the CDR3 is TGCGCCAGCAGCGTGGACAGCACCGGGGAGCTGTTTTTT.

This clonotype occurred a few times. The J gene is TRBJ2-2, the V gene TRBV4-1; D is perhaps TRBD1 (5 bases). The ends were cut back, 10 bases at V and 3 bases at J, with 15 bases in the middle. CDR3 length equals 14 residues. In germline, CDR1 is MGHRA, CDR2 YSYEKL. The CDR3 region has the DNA TGCGCCACCGAGGACATCCCGGACACCGGGGAGCTGTTTTTT. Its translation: CATEDIPDTGELFF.

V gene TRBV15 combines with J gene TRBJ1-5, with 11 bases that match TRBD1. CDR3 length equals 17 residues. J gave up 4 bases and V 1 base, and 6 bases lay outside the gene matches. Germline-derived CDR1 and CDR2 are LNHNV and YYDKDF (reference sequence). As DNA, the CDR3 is TGTGCCACCAGCAGAGGGTGGGGGACAGGGGGGAATCAGCCCCAGCATTTT. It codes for CATSRGWGTGGNQPQHF. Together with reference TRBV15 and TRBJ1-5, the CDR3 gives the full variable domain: DAMVIQNPRYQVTQFGKPVTLSCSQTLNHNVMYWYQQKSSQAPKLLFHYYDKDFNNEADTPDNFQSRRPNTSFCFLDIRSPGLGDTAMYLCATSRGWGTGGNQPQHFGDGTRLSIL.

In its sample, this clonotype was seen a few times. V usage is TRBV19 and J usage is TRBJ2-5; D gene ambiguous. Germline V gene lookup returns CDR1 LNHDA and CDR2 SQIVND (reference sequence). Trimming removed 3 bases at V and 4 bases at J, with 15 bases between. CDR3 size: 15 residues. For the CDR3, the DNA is TGTGCCAGTAGTATCTCGCCTAGGGTCCCAGAGACCCAGTACTTC. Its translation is CASSISPRVPETQYF.

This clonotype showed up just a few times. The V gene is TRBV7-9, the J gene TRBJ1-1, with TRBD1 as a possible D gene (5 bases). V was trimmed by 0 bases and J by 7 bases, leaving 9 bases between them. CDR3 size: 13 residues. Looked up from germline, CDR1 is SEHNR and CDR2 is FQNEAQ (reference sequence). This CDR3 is CASSLAARDEAFF. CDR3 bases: TGTGCCAGCAGCTTAGCGGCCAGGGATGAAGCTTTCTTT.

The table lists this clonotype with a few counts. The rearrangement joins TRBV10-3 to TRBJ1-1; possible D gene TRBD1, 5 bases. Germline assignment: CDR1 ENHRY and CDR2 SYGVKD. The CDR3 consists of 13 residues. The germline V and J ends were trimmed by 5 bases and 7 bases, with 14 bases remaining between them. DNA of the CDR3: TGTGCCATCAGTCGGGAGGGGCGTGATGAAGCTTTCTTT. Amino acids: CAISREGRDEAFF.

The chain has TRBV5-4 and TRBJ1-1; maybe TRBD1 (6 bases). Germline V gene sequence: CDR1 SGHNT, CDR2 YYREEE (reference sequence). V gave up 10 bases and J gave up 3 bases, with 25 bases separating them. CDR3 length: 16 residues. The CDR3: CAGAFGGGIRDTEAFF. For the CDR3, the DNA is TGTGCCGGGGCCTTTGGGGGGGGCATTAGGGACACTGAAGCTTTCTTT.